Listed here are 4 T cell receptor beta chains from one sample, sequenced in a study of T cell responses to AZD1222 COVID-19 vaccine. Profiled with immunoSEQ multiplex PCR; TCRdb holds only in-frame clones, not every one. This sample has over 95,000 clones, with about 91% found just once. Sample: peripheral blood, taken 28 days after the second AZD1222 dose. The receptor source for this set is an adult who received the AZD1222 COVID-19 vaccine.

This chain uses TRBV2 with TRBJ2-7, with TRBD1 matching 8 bases. The germline V gene encodes CDR1 SNHLY and CDR2 FYNNEI. Trimming took 6 bases from V and 2 from J; bases not matched to a gene: 9. The CDR3 sequence is 15 residues long. The CDR3 is CASRQDRVAAYEQYF. The CDR3 DNA follows: TGTGCCAGCAGACAGGACAGGGTCGCAGCCTACGAGCAGTACTTC.

The rearrangement links TRBV7-2 to TRBJ2-7; TRBD1 aligns across 8 bases. The germline CDR1 and CDR2 sequences are SGHTA and FQGNSA. With 0 bases clipped from V and 2 bases from J, the junction kept 3 bases outside the gene matches. The CDR3 has 15 amino acids. CDR3 DNA: TGTGCCAGCAGCTTAGCGGACAGGGAAGCCTACGAGCAGTACTTC. Its protein is CASSLADREAYEQYF.

The chain links TRBV28 to TRBJ1-2, with D unclear. V lost 2 bases and J lost 8, with 9 bases in between. The CDR3 is 12 amino acids. The germline V gene has CDR1 MDHEN and CDR2 SYDVKM. This chain's CDR3 is CASSLIGLGYTF. Written as DNA, the CDR3 is TGTGCCAGCAGTTTAATAGGGCTCGGCTACACCTTC.

This chain joins TRBV10-1 and TRBJ2-5; weak D call: TRBD2 (7 bases). Germline loops: CDR1 WNHNN, CDR2 SYGVQD (reference sequence). This CDR3 has 15 amino acids. Trimming cost V 3 bases and J 5 bases, with 16 bases left between them. The CDR3 loop reads CASSDMRGGLETQYF. CDR3 DNA sequence: TGCGCCAGCAGTGATATGAGGGGGGGCCTGGAGACCCAGTACTTC.